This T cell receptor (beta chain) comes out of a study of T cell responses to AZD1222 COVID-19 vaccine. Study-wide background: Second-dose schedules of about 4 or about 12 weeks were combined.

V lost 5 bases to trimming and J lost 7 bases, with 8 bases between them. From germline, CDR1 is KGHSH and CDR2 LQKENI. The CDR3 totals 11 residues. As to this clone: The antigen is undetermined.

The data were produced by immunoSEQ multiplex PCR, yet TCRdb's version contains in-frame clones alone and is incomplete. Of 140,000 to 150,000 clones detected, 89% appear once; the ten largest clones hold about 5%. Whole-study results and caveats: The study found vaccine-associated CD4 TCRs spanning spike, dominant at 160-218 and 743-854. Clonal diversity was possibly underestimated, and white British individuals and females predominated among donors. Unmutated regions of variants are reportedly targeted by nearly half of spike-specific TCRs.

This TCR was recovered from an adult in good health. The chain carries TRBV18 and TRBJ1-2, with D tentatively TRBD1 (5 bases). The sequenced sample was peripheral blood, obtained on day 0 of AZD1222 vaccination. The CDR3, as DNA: TGTGCCAGCTCAGGGACGACTGGCTACACCTTC. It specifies CASSGTTGYTF.